Below, 32 T cell receptor beta chains from the same sample are listed, as sequenced in a study of blood T cell repertoires in COVID-19. Libraries were prepared by immunoSEQ multiplex PCR; TCRdb keeps only in-frame clonotypes and omits some of them. The data hold 350,000 to 550,000 clones, with about 89% observed a single time. The sample comprised peripheral blood. Source of these receptors: a woman aged 25 to 39 with acute or convalescent COVID-19.

The chain couples TRBV7-9 to TRBJ1-4; 9 bases are a match to TRBD1. CDR1 SEHNR and CDR2 FQNEAQ come from the germline V gene (reference sequence). The CDR3 sequence is 14 residues long. V trimming: 6 bases; J trimming: 8 bases; junction bases outside the gene matches: 7. DNA for the CDR3: TGTGCCAGCAGTCTAGTAGGGACAGGGGAAAAACTGTTTTTT. Residues: CASSLVGTGEKLFF.

The sample holds one count of this clone. The chain employs TRBV27 and TRBJ2-2; 7 bases line up with TRBD1. The CDR3 length is 15 residues. The junction had 7 bases not matched to a gene; V was cut back by 5 bases and J by 4 bases. Germline V gene lookup returns CDR1 MNHEY and CDR2 SMNVEV (reference sequence). In DNA form, the CDR3 reads TGTGCCAGCAGTGCCAGGGGGAGTTCCACCGGGGAGCTGTTTTTT. Encoded protein: CASSARGSSTGELFF.

The gene calls are TRBV5-4 and TRBJ1-1, with D uncertain. V was shortened by 1 base and J by 2 bases, with 6 bases between the two germline ends. This CDR3 is 13 amino acids long. Germline V gives CDR1 SGHNT, CDR2 YYREEE (reference sequence). CDR3 coding DNA: TGTGCCAGCAGCTTGCTTCGTAACACTGAAGCTTTCTTT. It codes for CASSLLRNTEAFF.

The CDR3 reads CASSISGGWTGELFF. DNA for the CDR3: TGTGCCAGCAGCATCAGCGGGGGCTGGACCGGGGAGCTGTTTTTT. J is TRBJ2-2 and V is TRBV9; TRBD2 agrees at 8 bases. Germline CDR1 is SGDLS and CDR2 is YYNGEE. The CDR3 totals 15 residues. Trimming removed 4 bases from V and 5 bases from J; junction bases left unmatched: 7.

This chain connects TRBV28 to TRBJ2-1; 8 nucleotides match TRBD2. J gave up 0 bases and V 6 bases, and 7 bases lay outside the gene matches. This CDR3 is built from 16 residues. CDR1 and CDR2 (germline): MDHEN, SYDVKM. The CDR3 protein is CASRIAGGSSYNEQFF. The CDR3 coding sequence is TGTGCCAGCAGAATTGCGGGGGGAAGCTCCTACAATGAGCAGTTCTTC.

The CDR3 region is CATSDWGSPYNEQFF. The CDR3 DNA reads TGTGCCACCAGTGATTGGGGCAGTCCTTACAATGAGCAGTTCTTC. The V gene is TRBV24-1, the J gene TRBJ2-1; D is perhaps TRBD1 (5 bases). V dropped 2 bases and J dropped 4 bases, with 11 bases sitting between them. Germline-derived CDR1 and CDR2 are KGHDR and SFDVKD. The CDR3 is made up of 15 amino acids.

The V gene is TRBV2, the J gene TRBJ1-5; possibly TRBD1 for D (5 bases). This CDR3 comprises 14 residues. Germline CDR1 is SNHLY and CDR2 is FYNNEI. Trimming took off 7 bases at V and 9 bases at J, with 19 bases between the two ends. DNA of the CDR3: TGTGCCAGCACCCGGGGGGAGGCTCTCGGGCCCCAGCATTTT. This codes for CASTRGEALGPQHF.

This sequence joins TRBV11-2 and TRBJ2-7, with 9 bases identical to TRBD1. In germline, CDR1 is SGHAT, CDR2 FQNNGV. CDR3 length equals 14 residues. With 4 bases clipped from V and 6 bases from J, the junction kept 7 bases outside the gene matches. DNA for the CDR3: TGTGCCAGCAGCTCCTGGGACAGGGCGTCCGAGCAGTACTTC. Translation gives CASSSWDRASEQYF.

The rearrangement uses TRBV7-9 and TRBJ1-4, with TRBD1 matching over 7 bases. The germline V gene encodes CDR1 SEHNR and CDR2 FQNEAQ (reference sequence). V dropped 4 bases and J dropped 3; count of bases not matched to a gene: 2. The CDR3 contains 14 residues. CDR3 residues: CASSWDSPNEKLFF. The CDR3 coding sequence is TGTGCCAGCAGCTGGGACAGTCCTAATGAAAAACTGTTTTTT. Complete variable domain (other parts from reference TRBV7-9 and TRBJ1-4): DTGVSQNPRHKITKRGQNVTFRCDPISEHNRLYWYRQTLGQGPEFLTYFQNEAQLEKSRLLSDRFSAERPKGSFSTLEIQRTEQGDSAMYLCASSWDSPNEKLFFGSGTQLSVL.

V and J are TRBV2 and TRBJ1-5, with 10 positions matching TRBD1. CDR3 length: 13 amino acids. Germline V gene sequence: CDR1 SNHLY, CDR2 FYNNEI. V lost 8 bases and J lost 5; bases outside the gene matches: 3. This chain's CDR3 is CASAGTGDQPQHF. The CDR3, as DNA: TGTGCCAGCGCGGGGACAGGGGATCAGCCCCAGCATTTT.

V usage is TRBV28 and J usage is TRBJ2-5; 10 nucleotides line up with TRBD2. Germline V gene sequence: CDR1 MDHEN, CDR2 SYDVKM. With V trimmed by 7 bases and J by 4 bases, 15 bases remained unmatched. This CDR3 contains 17 residues. The CDR3: CASTDPGLAERGETQYF. CDR3 coding DNA: TGTGCCAGCACCGATCCCGGACTAGCGGAGAGGGGAGAGACCCAGTACTTC.

The chain carries TRBV4-1 and TRBJ2-7; TRBD2 agrees at 7 bases. Germline V gives CDR1 MGHRA, CDR2 YSYEKL. CDR3 length equals 16 residues. Trimming at V came to 1 base and at J to 0 bases, leaving 6 bases not matched to a gene. CDR3 amino acids: CASSQVGRGDSYEQYF. In nucleotides, the CDR3 is TGCGCCAGCAGCCAAGTGGGCCGGGGGGACTCCTACGAGCAGTACTTC.

V usage is TRBV4-1 and J usage is TRBJ1-1; 7 bases are shared with TRBD1. The CDR3 extends over 14 amino acids. Germline lookup yields CDR1 MGHRA and CDR2 YSYEKL. V lost 3 bases and J lost 4; bases outside the gene matches: 5. CDR3 nucleotides: TGCGCCAGCAGCCAGTTCACAGGGGCCACTGAAGCTTTCTTT. Its protein is CASSQFTGATEAFF.

This clone was observed a few times. The gene calls are TRBV2 and TRBJ1-2; D is uncertain. Trimming left V 1 base short and J 4 bases short, with 13 bases between. CDR3 length equals 15 residues. Germline CDR1 is SNHLY and CDR2 is FYNNEI. Here the CDR3 DNA reads TGTGCCAGCAGTGAAGAACAGCCCCTTATCTATGGCTACACCTTC. It translates to CASSEEQPLIYGYTF. Variable domain in full (rest from reference TRBV2 and TRBJ1-2): EPEVTQTPSHQVTQMGQEVILRCVPISNHLYFYWYRQILGQKVEFLVSFYNNEISEKSEIFDDQFSVERPDGSNFTLKIRSTKLEDSAMYFCASSEEQPLIYGYTFGSGTRLTVV.

This clone was detected once. This chain connects TRBV6-5 to TRBJ1-1; the D gene is possibly TRBD1 (6 bases). Trimming stripped 9 bases from V and 7 bases from J, with 15 bases between. Germline CDR1 reads MNHEY; CDR2 reads SVGAGI. The CDR3 runs 12 residues. CDR3 loop: CASGQGGGEAFF. In DNA form, the CDR3 reads TGTGCCAGTGGACAAGGGGGTGGTGAAGCTTTCTTT.

This sequence joins TRBV6-2 or TRBV6-3 and TRBJ1-5; TRBD1 matches at 9 bases. Germline CDR1 and CDR2: MNHEY and SVGEGT. J gave up 4 bases and V 5 bases, and 9 bases lay outside the gene matches. The CDR3 runs to 16 residues. This CDR3 is CASSTNPGTGNQPQHF. CDR3 nucleotides: TGTGCCAGCAGTACCAACCCCGGGACAGGGAATCAGCCCCAGCATTTT.

The J gene is TRBJ1-2, the V gene TRBV6-5; D perhaps matches TRBD1 (6 bases). The germline V and J ends were trimmed by 6 bases and 4 bases, with 18 bases remaining between them. The CDR3 has 15 residues. The V gene's germline CDR1 is MNHEY and CDR2 SVGAGI. The CDR3 loop reads CASRTPRRGGYGYTF. The CDR3 DNA follows: TGTGCCAGCAGGACTCCCCGACGAGGGGGCTATGGCTACACCTTC.

The rearrangement uses TRBV6-5 and TRBJ2-7; 9 positions agree with TRBD1. Trimming at V came to 6 bases and at J to 6 bases, leaving 9 bases not matched to a gene. In germline, CDR1 is MNHEY, CDR2 SVGAGI. CDR3 length: 14 amino acids. The DNA of the CDR3 is TGTGCCAGCAGAGACCCCGGGACAGGGCCCGAGCAGTACTTC. This codes for CASRDPGTGPEQYF.

This chain connects TRBV5-4 to TRBJ2-5, with D possibly TRBD1 on 6 matching bases. V was clipped by 0 bases and J by 5 bases, with 11 bases between them. The germline V gene has CDR1 SGHNT and CDR2 YYREEE (reference sequence). The CDR3 has 14 residues. The CDR3 reads CASSLAGAGETQYF. The CDR3 DNA is TGTGCCAGCAGCTTGGCAGGGGCCGGTGAGACCCAGTACTTC.

V and J are TRBV9 and TRBJ2-5; tentatively, D is TRBD1 (6 bases). The germline V gene has CDR1 SGDLS and CDR2 YYNGEE. The ends were cut back, 0 bases at V and 4 bases at J, with 7 bases in the middle. This CDR3 region has 13 residues. CDR3 sequence reads: CASSVEGVETQYF. The CDR3 DNA reads as TGTGCCAGCAGCGTAGAGGGGGTAGAGACCCAGTACTTC. The whole variable domain, filled in from reference TRBV9 and TRBJ2-5, reads DSGVTQTPKHLITATGQRVTLRCSPRSGDLSVYWYQQSLDQGLQFLIQYYNGEERAKGNILERFSAQQFPDLHSELNLSSLELGDSALYFCASSVEGVETQYFGPGTRLLVL.

This clone was found once. The junction departs from germline at one end; a sequencing error may be responsible. J is TRBJ1-2 and V is TRBV7-3, with D perhaps TRBD1 (5 bases). The CDR3 is 16 amino acids. Germline V CDR1 and CDR2: SGHTA, FQGTGA. Here the CDR3 reads CASSPRVLPSNYGYTF. The DNA for the CDR3 is TGTGCCAGCAGCCCCAGGGTACTACCGTCTAATTATGGCTACACCTTC.

The rearrangement uses TRBV19 and TRBJ1-6, with TRBD1 matching over 7 bases. Trimming cost V 6 bases and J 7 bases; bases outside gene matches: 9. The CDR3 is 15 residues long. Germline CDR1 is LNHDA and CDR2 is SQIVND (reference sequence). As DNA, the CDR3 is TGTGCCAGTAGCCATGTTACAGGGGAGAATTCACCCCTCCACTTT. Amino acid sequence: CASSHVTGENSPLHF. Supplemented by reference TRBV19 and TRBJ1-6, the full variable domain reads DGGITQSPKYLFRKEGQNVTLSCEQNLNHDAMYWYRQDPGQGLRLIYYSQIVNDFQKGDIAEGYSVSREKKESFPLTVTSAQKNPTAFYLCASSHVTGENSPLHFGNGTRLTVT.

V and J are TRBV7-2 and TRBJ1-5; tentative D call: TRBD1 (6 bases). Trimming shortened V by 5 bases and J by 0 bases, and 11 bases separated the two germline ends. This CDR3 is built from 15 residues. The germline V gene has CDR1 SGHTA and CDR2 FQGNSA. This chain's CDR3 is CASSPRGNSNQPQHF. As DNA, the CDR3 is TGTGCCAGCAGCCCTAGGGGGAATAGCAATCAGCCCCAGCATTTT.

This chain connects TRBV13 to TRBJ2-1; 7 positions agree with TRBD1. V trimming: 4 bases; J trimming: 0 bases; junction bases outside the gene matches: 3. The CDR3 spans 15 residues. Germline V gene data show CDR1 as PRHDT and CDR2 as FYEKMQ (reference sequence). DNA of the CDR3: TGTGCCAGCAGCTCCCGACAGGGCTCCTACAATGAGCAGTTCTTC. As protein: CASSSRQGSYNEQFF.

The rearrangement links TRBV2 to TRBJ2-7; 9 bases are shared with TRBD1. Unmatched junction bases numbered 5, after V lost 7 bases and J lost 1 base. This CDR3 is 14 amino acids long. CDR1 and CDR2 (germline): SNHLY, FYNNEI. CDR3 sequence: CASIGTGISYEQYF. In DNA, the CDR3 is TGTGCCAGCATAGGGACAGGGATATCCTACGAGCAGTACTTC.

This clone has more than one count but fewer than ten. This chain connects TRBV7-9 to TRBJ1-5; no reliable D call. V was pared by 1 base and J by 9 bases, with 16 bases between. From germline, CDR1 is SEHNR and CDR2 FQNEAQ (reference sequence). CDR3 length equals 15 residues. The CDR3 DNA sequence: TGTGCCAGCAGCTTAGTTCGCAGTTCAGTTCCGCCCCAGCATTTT. This codes for CASSLVRSSVPPQHF.

The chain joins TRBV28 to TRBJ1-2; D call uncertain. The germline CDR1 and CDR2 sequences are MDHEN and SYDVKM. Deletions cut 6 bases from V and 1 base from J, with 12 bases between. This CDR3 is 14 amino acids long. The chain's CDR3 is CASSPGLGNYGYTF. As DNA, the CDR3 is TGTGCCAGCAGCCCCGGACTGGGTAACTATGGCTACACCTTC.

V gene TRBV5-6 combines with J gene TRBJ2-1; 7 bases fit TRBD2. Germline V lookup: CDR1 SGHDT, CDR2 YYEEEE. V trimming: 0 bases; J trimming: 8 bases; junction bases outside the gene matches: 8. The CDR3 contains 15 residues. CDR3 bases: TGTGCCAGCAGCTTGGAGTGGGGGAGGGGACATGAGCAGTTCTTC. As protein: CASSLEWGRGHEQFF.

The chain couples TRBV10-1 to TRBJ2-3, with TRBD2 matching 7 bases. This CDR3 contains 15 residues. With 7 bases clipped from V and 2 bases from J, the junction kept 9 bases outside the gene matches. Germline CDR1 is WNHNN and CDR2 is SYGVQD (reference sequence). CDR3 DNA sequence: TGCGCCAGCACCCAAGCGGGGAAATTCACAGATACGCAGTATTTT. It yields the protein CASTQAGKFTDTQYF.

The CDR3 here is CASGGLAGARTDTQYF. The CDR3, as DNA: TGCGCCAGCGGGGGACTAGCGGGGGCCCGCACAGATACGCAGTATTTT. The rearrangement links TRBV5-1 to TRBJ2-3, with 14 bases that match TRBD2. Trimming cost V 7 bases and J 1 base; bases outside gene matches: 5. Germline V CDR1 and CDR2: SGHRS, YFSETQ. The CDR3 has 16 amino acids.

The CDR3 spells CASSQPTRQGSGSPLHF. In DNA form, the CDR3 reads TGTGCCAGTAGCCAACCTACAAGACAGGGATCTGGGTCACCCCTCCACTTT. The rearrangement joins TRBV19 to TRBJ1-6; the match to TRBD1 covers 7 bases. The CDR3 has 17 amino acids. After removal of 6 bases from V and 10 bases from J, the junction contained 18 bases not matched to a gene. CDR1 is LNHDA and CDR2 is SQIVND in the germline V gene (reference sequence).

The chain is built from TRBV6-4 and TRBJ2-7; 7 bases line up with TRBD1. V lost 2 bases and J lost 4; bases outside the gene matches: 14. Germline loops: CDR1 MRHNA, CDR2 SNTAGT. The CDR3 is made up of 17 amino acids. This CDR3 reads CASSDTNERGRKYEQYF. Written as DNA, the CDR3 is TGTGCCAGCAGTGACACGAATGAAAGGGGGCGCAAATACGAGCAGTACTTC.